The text below deals with one T cell receptor beta chain. Germline V gene data show CDR1 as SGHTA and CDR2 as FQGNSA. CDR3 length equals 14 residues. V lost 1 base, J lost 5 bases, and 4 bases stayed unmatched. Profiling relied on immunoSEQ multiplex PCR, and the TCRdb table lists in-frame clones only, not all of them. The repertoire holds about 75,000 clones, with roughly 80% as singletons. This sample is drawn from a study of T cell clones after liver transplantation. This sequence joins TRBV7-2 and TRBJ2-7; 8 bases line up with TRBD1. This specimen consisted of CD4+ T cells from blood, obtained about 50 months after liver transplant. The receptor comes from a human patient who received a liver transplant. A subset of T cells may come from the graft donor. CDR3 nucleotide sequence: TGTGCCAGCAGCTTAGGGACAGGGCGGAACGAGCAGTACTTC. Translating it yields CASSLGTGRNEQYF. The full variable domain, its missing parts supplied by reference TRBV7-2 and TRBJ2-7, is GAGVSQSPSNKVTEKGKDVELRCDPISGHTALYWYRQSLGQGLEFLIYFQGNSAPDKSGLPSDRFSAERTGGSVSTLTIQRTQQEDSAVYLCASSLGTGRNEQYFGPGTRLTVT.